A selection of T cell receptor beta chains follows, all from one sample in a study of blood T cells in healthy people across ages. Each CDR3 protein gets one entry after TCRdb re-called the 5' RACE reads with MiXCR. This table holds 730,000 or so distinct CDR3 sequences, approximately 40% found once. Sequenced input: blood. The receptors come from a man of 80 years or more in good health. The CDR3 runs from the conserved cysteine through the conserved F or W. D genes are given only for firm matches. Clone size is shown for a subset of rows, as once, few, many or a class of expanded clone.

CDR3: CASNPRGVGVNYNEQFF
DNA: TGTGCCAGCAATCCCCGGGGGGTGGGAGTGAATTACAATGAGCAGTTCTTC
D: TRBD2
V: TRBV6-1
J: TRBJ2-1
size: .

CDR3: CATATGSKRKYF
DNA: TGTGCCACGGCGACAGGGAGCAAACGAAAGTACTTC
D: TRBD1
V: TRBV28
J: TRBJ2-7
size: .

CDR3: CASSPPSAEQYF
DNA: TGTGCCAGCAGCCCCCCCTCGGCGGAGCAGTACTTC
D: .
V: TRBV7-9
J: TRBJ2-7
size: few

CDR3: CASSYATSGSEQFF
DNA: TGTGCCAGCAGCTACGCGACTAGCGGGAGTGAGCAGTTCTTC
D: TRBD2
V: TRBV7-3
J: TRBJ2-1
size: .

CDR3: CASSYSTSGRISYNEQFF
DNA: TGTGCCAGCAGTTACTCGACTAGCGGGAGGATTTCCTACAATGAGCAGTTCTTC
D: TRBD2
V: TRBV6-2/TRBV6-3
J: TRBJ2-1
size: few

CDR3: CASRPGLAGGETGELFF
DNA: TGTGCCAGCAGACCCGGACTAGCGGGAGGGGAGACCGGGGAGCTGTTTTTT
D: TRBD2
V: TRBV6-1
J: TRBJ2-2
size: once

CDR3: CASSLSYIEQYF
DNA: TGTGCCAGCAGCCTCTCCTATATCGAGCAGTACTTC
D: .
V: TRBV11-1
J: TRBJ2-7
size: .

CDR3: CASSQDWAGDTQYF
DNA: TGTGCCAGCAGCCAAGATTGGGCCGGGGATACGCAGTATTTT
D: .
V: TRBV14
J: TRBJ2-3
size: few

CDR3: CASSLGWRDTNNEQFF
DNA: TGTGCCAGCAGCTTAGGTTGGAGGGATACAAACAATGAGCAGTTCTTC
D: .
V: TRBV7-9
J: TRBJ2-1
size: few

CDR3: CSARPRLDTQYF
DNA: TGCAGTGCTAGACCCCGGCTAGATACGCAGTATTTT
D: .
V: TRBV20-1
J: TRBJ2-3
size: .

CDR3: CASSFTGNGANVLTF
DNA: TGCGCCAGCAGCTTCACAGGGAATGGGGCCAACGTCCTGACTTTC
D: .
V: TRBV5-1
J: TRBJ2-6
size: .

CDR3: CAWSVRRTYEQYF
DNA: TGTGCCTGGAGTGTAAGGAGAACCTACGAGCAGTACTTC
D: .
V: TRBV30
J: TRBJ2-7
size: .

CDR3: CATRPGRETDTQYF
DNA: TGTGCCACCCGACCAGGGCGGGAGACAGATACGCAGTATTTT
D: TRBD2
V: TRBV10-3
J: TRBJ2-3
size: few

CDR3: CASSLAASREQFF
DNA: TGTGCCAGCAGCTTAGCAGCGAGTCGGGAGCAGTTCTTC
D: .
V: TRBV11-3
J: TRBJ2-1
size: .

CDR3: CSAGVSGGVYEQYF
DNA: TGCAGTGCTGGAGTTAGCGGGGGGGTTTATGAGCAGTACTTC
D: TRBD2
V: TRBV20-1
J: TRBJ2-7
size: .

CDR3: CASSLGQNWSEQYF
DNA: TGTGCCAGCAGCTTAGGGCAGAATTGGTCCGAGCAGTACTTC
D: .
V: TRBV7-2
J: TRBJ2-7
size: .

CDR3: CASSTPPGGAREKLFF
DNA: TGTGCCAGCAGCACCCCTCCGGGGGGGGCGCGCGAAAAACTGTTTTTT
D: .
V: TRBV7-9
J: TRBJ1-4
size: few

CDR3: CASSAPLSGANVLTF
DNA: TGCGCCAGCAGCGCCCCCCTCTCTGGGGCCAACGTCCTGACTTTC
D: .
V: TRBV5-1
J: TRBJ2-6
size: .

CDR3: CSVFGSLGSGANVLTF
DNA: TGCAGCGTTTTTGGCTCCCTCGGCTCTGGGGCCAACGTCCTGACTTTC
D: .
V: TRBV29-1
J: TRBJ2-6
size: many

CDR3: CASSKGTVYEQYF
DNA: TGTGCCAGCAGCAAAGGGACAGTATACGAGCAGTACTTC
D: .
V: TRBV21-1
J: TRBJ2-7
size: few

CDR3: CASSPRGLGTGELFF
DNA: TGTGCCAGCAGCCCGAGGGGGTTGGGCACCGGGGAGCTGTTTTTT
D: .
V: TRBV12-3/TRBV12-4
J: TRBJ2-2
size: .

CDR3: CASSPSVVVGYSSYEQYF
DNA: TGTGCCAGCAGCCCCTCCGTCGTTGTGGGATATTCCTCCTACGAGCAGTACTTC
D: .
V: TRBV11-3
J: TRBJ2-7
size: .

CDR3: CSARVSWQGRELGYGYTF
DNA: TGCAGTGCTAGAGTATCGTGGCAGGGAAGGGAGTTGGGCTATGGCTACACCTTC
D: .
V: TRBV20-1
J: TRBJ1-2
size: .

CDR3: CASSLEVRYEQFF
DNA: TGTGCTAGCAGCCTTGAGGTTAGATATGAGCAGTTCTTC
D: .
V: TRBV7-2
J: TRBJ2-1
size: .

CDR3: CASTRDGNYGYTF
DNA: TGTGCCAGCACCCGGGACGGCAACTATGGCTACACCTTC
D: .
V: TRBV6-5
J: TRBJ1-2
size: few

CDR3: CATSRDGGIGNEQYF
DNA: TGTGCCACCAGCAGAGATGGGGGGATCGGGAACGAGCAGTACTTC
D: .
V: TRBV15
J: TRBJ2-7
size: .

CDR3: CASSAYPADVRGWTSGNYNEQFF
DNA: TGTGCCAGCAGCGCCTACCCCGCGGACGTTAGGGGTTGGACTAGCGGGAACTACAATGAGCAGTTCTTC
D: TRBD2
V: TRBV7-8
J: TRBJ2-1
size: .

CDR3: CAISEALSYEQYF
DNA: TGTGCCATCAGTGAAGCGTTATCCTACGAGCAGTACTTC
D: .
V: TRBV10-3
J: TRBJ2-7
size: few

CDR3: CASSLGQSNEKLFF
DNA: TGCGCCAGCAGCTTGGGACAGAGTAATGAAAAACTGTTTTTT
D: .
V: TRBV5-1
J: TRBJ1-4
size: few

CDR3: CSAPPAGREETQYF
DNA: TGCAGTGCTCCTCCAGCGGGAAGAGAGGAGACCCAGTACTTC
D: TRBD2
V: TRBV20-1
J: TRBJ2-5
size: few

CDR3: CASSEGYRYEQFF
DNA: TGTGCCAGCAGTGAAGGGTACAGGTATGAGCAGTTCTTC
D: .
V: TRBV6-1
J: TRBJ2-1
size: few

CDR3: CASSVMTSGSADTQYF
DNA: TGCGCCAGCAGTGTTATGACTAGTGGGAGCGCAGATACGCAGTATTTT
D: .
V: TRBV10-2
J: TRBJ2-3
size: .

CDR3: CATSDPFSYEQYF
DNA: TGTGCCACCAGTGATCCCTTCTCCTACGAGCAGTACTTC
D: .
V: TRBV24-1
J: TRBJ2-7
size: many

CDR3: CASGLLGATDTQYF
DNA: TGTGCTAGTGGTTTGCTGGGAGCCACAGATACGCAGTATTTT
D: .
V: TRBV12-5
J: TRBJ2-3
size: .

CDR3: CASNRGGPNYGYTF
DNA: TGTGCCAGCAACCGAGGGGGTCCTAACTATGGCTACACCTTC
D: .
V: TRBV6-6
J: TRBJ1-2
size: .

CDR3: CAISERPGAPVRDFTGELFF
DNA: TGTGCCATCAGTGAACGCCCGGGGGCCCCGGTGCGAGATTTCACCGGGGAGCTGTTTTTT
D: .
V: TRBV10-3
J: TRBJ2-2
size: few

CDR3: CASSQDLIRYQPQHF
DNA: TGCGCCAGCAGCCAAGACTTAATCAGATATCAGCCCCAGCATTTT
D: .
V: TRBV4-1
J: TRBJ1-5
size: few

CDR3: CASSYGGRSDEQYF
DNA: TGTGCCAGCAGTTACGGGGGCAGGAGTGACGAGCAGTACTTC
D: .
V: TRBV6-2/TRBV6-3
J: TRBJ2-7
size: few

CDR3: CSAALAGSGAYNEQFF
DNA: TGCAGTGCCGCTCTAGCGGGAAGTGGGGCCTACAATGAGCAGTTCTTC
D: TRBD2
V: TRBV20-1
J: TRBJ2-1
size: .

CDR3: CASSRGPGLARSNEQYF
DNA: TGCGCCAGCAGCAGAGGACCGGGACTAGCGAGATCTAACGAGCAGTACTTC
D: TRBD2
V: TRBV5-1
J: TRBJ2-7
size: .

CDR3: CASSSPLEPQHF
DNA: TGTGCCAGCAGCTCTCCCCTCGAGCCCCAGCATTTT
D: .
V: TRBV7-2
J: TRBJ1-5
size: .

CDR3: CVSSQEGTAYEQYF
DNA: TGTGTCAGCAGCCAAGAGGGAACCGCCTACGAGCAGTACTTC
D: .
V: TRBV4-2
J: TRBJ2-7
size: .

CDR3: CASRGHGQLLNYGYTF
DNA: TGTGCCAGCAGGGGACACGGACAACTCCTCAACTATGGCTACACCTTC
D: .
V: TRBV9
J: TRBJ1-2
size: .

CDR3: CSVEAGADTQYF
DNA: TGCAGCGTTGAAGCGGGGGCAGATACGCAGTATTTT
D: .
V: TRBV29-1
J: TRBJ2-3
size: .

CDR3: CSARGGWGLASYEQYF
DNA: TGCAGTGCTAGAGGGGGGTGGGGACTAGCGTCCTACGAGCAGTACTTC
D: TRBD2
V: TRBV20-1
J: TRBJ2-7
size: few

CDR3: CASSHDIEGVVLNSPNYGYTF
DNA: TGTGCCAGCAGCCACGATATCGAAGGGGTAGTCCTCAACTCCCCTAACTATGGCTACACCTTC
D: .
V: TRBV4-2
J: TRBJ1-2
size: .

CDR3: CASRSFNEQYF
DNA: TGTGCCAGCAGGAGTTTCAACGAGCAGTACTTC
D: .
V: TRBV28
J: TRBJ2-7
size: .

CDR3: CASSYPTSYAISPLHF
DNA: TGTGCCAGCAGTTACCCAACGTCCTACGCTATTTCACCCCTCCACTTT
D: .
V: TRBV6-2/TRBV6-3
J: TRBJ1-6
size: few

CDR3: CSSSLGPREQYF
DNA: TGTTCCAGCAGCTTAGGGCCCCGCGAGCAGTACTTC
D: .
V: TRBV7-9
J: TRBJ2-7
size: .

CDR3: CASSQRRDTQYF
DNA: TGTGCCAGCAGCCAACGAAGAGATACGCAGTATTTT
D: .
V: TRBV3-1
J: TRBJ2-3
size: .

CDR3: CASSQGDLSNQPQHF
DNA: TGCGCCAGCAGCCAGGGGGATCTAAGCAATCAGCCCCAGCATTTT
D: .
V: TRBV4-1
J: TRBJ1-5
size: .

CDR3: CSARFREGLTEAFF
DNA: TGCAGTGCTAGGTTTCGGGAGGGTCTCACTGAAGCTTTCTTT
D: .
V: TRBV20-1
J: TRBJ1-1
size: .

CDR3: CSALSGRAADTQYF
DNA: TGCAGTGCTCTGAGCGGGAGGGCGGCAGATACGCAGTATTTT
D: TRBD2
V: TRBV20-1
J: TRBJ2-3
size: .

CDR3: CASTRPGQGGEKLFF
DNA: TGTGCCAGTACACGCCCGGGACAGGGGGGTGAAAAACTGTTTTTT
D: TRBD1
V: TRBV28
J: TRBJ1-4
size: .

CDR3: CASNQGPSSYNEQFF
DNA: TGCGCCAGCAACCAAGGACCGAGCTCCTACAATGAGCAGTTCTTC
D: .
V: TRBV5-1
J: TRBJ2-1
size: few

CDR3: CASSSVGTSGGGPETQYF
DNA: TGCGCCAGCAGCTCCGTCGGGACTAGCGGGGGGGGGCCAGAGACCCAGTACTTC
D: TRBD2
V: TRBV5-1
J: TRBJ2-5
size: .